The 2 T cell receptor beta chains listed next were all sequenced from one sample in a study of patients and donors after allogeneic stem cell transplantation. MiXCR, run by TCRdb on the RT-PCR reads, gives a single entry per CDR3 protein. The sample includes a few hundred thousand distinct CDR3 sequences, roughly two fifths seen only once; the top ten take approximately 10%. The sequenced sample was blood, either unsorted or a sorted T cell fraction (not recorded which). These receptors originate from a human donor who was either an allogeneic HSCT recipient or a stem cell or donor lymphocyte infusion donor (not recorded which). It is not recorded whose cells these are; they may come from a transplant donor.

This chain uses TRBV6-6 with TRBJ1-1; D ambiguous. V was clipped by 2 bases and J by 0 bases, with 7 bases between them. CDR1 and CDR2 from the germline V gene are MNHNY and SVGAGI (reference sequence). The CDR3 runs to 14 residues. CDR3 amino acids: CASSYAGVNTEAFF. As DNA, the CDR3 is TGTGCCAGCAGTTACGCGGGAGTGAACACTGAAGCTTTCTTT.

The V call is TRBV11-1, the J call TRBJ1-1, with D unclear. Per germline, CDR1 SGHAT and CDR2 FQDESV (reference sequence). The CDR3 consists of 15 residues. Trimming stripped 1 base from V and 1 base from J, with 10 bases between. As DNA, the CDR3 is TGTGCCAGCAGCTTAGTAATCCCAGAGAACACTGAAGCTTTCTTT. Encoded protein: CASSLVIPENTEAFF. Full variable domain (rest looked up from reference TRBV11-1 and TRBJ1-1): EAEVAQSPRYKITEKSQAVAFWCDPISGHATLYWYRQILGQGPELLVQFQDESVVDDSQLPKDRFSAERLKGVDSTLKIQPAELGDSAMYLCASSLVIPENTEAFFGQGTRLTVV.